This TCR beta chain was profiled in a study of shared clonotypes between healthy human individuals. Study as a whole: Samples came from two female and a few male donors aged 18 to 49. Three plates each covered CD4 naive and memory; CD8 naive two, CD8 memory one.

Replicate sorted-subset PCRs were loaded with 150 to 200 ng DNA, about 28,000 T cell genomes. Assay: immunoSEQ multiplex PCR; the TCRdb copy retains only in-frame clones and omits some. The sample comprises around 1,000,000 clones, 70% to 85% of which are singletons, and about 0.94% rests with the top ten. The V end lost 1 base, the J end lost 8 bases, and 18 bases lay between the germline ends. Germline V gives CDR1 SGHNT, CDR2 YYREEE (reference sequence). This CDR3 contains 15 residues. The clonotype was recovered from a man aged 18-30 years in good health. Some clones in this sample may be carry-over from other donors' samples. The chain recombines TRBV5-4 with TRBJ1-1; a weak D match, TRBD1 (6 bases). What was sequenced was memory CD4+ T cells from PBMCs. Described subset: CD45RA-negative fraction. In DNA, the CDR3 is TGTGCCAGCAGCTTGAGAACGGACAGACTTACCGAAGCTTTCTTT. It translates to CASSLRTDRLTEAFF.